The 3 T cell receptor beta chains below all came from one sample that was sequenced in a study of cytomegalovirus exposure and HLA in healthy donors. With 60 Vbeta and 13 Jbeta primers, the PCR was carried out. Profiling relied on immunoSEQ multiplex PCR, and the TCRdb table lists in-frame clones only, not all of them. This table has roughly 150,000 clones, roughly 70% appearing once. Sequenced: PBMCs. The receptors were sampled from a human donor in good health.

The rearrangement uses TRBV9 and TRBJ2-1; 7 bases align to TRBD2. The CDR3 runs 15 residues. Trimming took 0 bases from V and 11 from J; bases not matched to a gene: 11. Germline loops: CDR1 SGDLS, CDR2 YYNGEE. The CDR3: CASSVEPTSSIKQFF. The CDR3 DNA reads TGTGCCAGCAGCGTAGAGCCGACTAGCTCAATCAAGCAGTTCTTC.

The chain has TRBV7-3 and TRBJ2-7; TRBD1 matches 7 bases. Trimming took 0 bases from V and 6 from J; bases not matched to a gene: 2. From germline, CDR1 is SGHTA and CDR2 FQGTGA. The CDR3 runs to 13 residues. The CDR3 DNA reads TGTGCCAGCAGCTTAACGGGGACAGTCGAGCAGTACTTC. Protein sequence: CASSLTGTVEQYF.

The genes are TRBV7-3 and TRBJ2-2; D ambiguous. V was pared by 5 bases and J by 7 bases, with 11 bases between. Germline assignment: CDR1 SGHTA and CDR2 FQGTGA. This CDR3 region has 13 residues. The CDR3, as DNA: TGTGCCAGCAGCCTGGCCCCAGGCGGGGAGCTGTTTTTT. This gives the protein CASSLAPGGELFF.